This TCR beta chain was recovered during a study of CD8 T cells in ankylosing spondylitis. Study-level points and caveats: It appeared that ankylosing spondylitis blood was characterized by a TCR beta motif of several highly homologous variants.

TCRdb recomputed calls from the 5' RACE reads with MiXCR, one row per CDR3 protein. This sample has about 460,000 distinct CDR3 sequences; 5.3% occur once, and the top ten carry approximately 3.5%. This clonotype was seen at least ten times. What it recognizes is unknown. This CDR3 is built from 15 residues. Trimming pared 7 bases from V and 0 bases from J, leaving 14 bases between. Germline V CDR1 and CDR2: MNHEY, SVGEGT. The J gene is TRBJ2-3, the V gene TRBV6-2 or TRBV6-3; D is uncertain. The sequenced sample consisted of blood, either unsorted or a sorted T cell fraction (not recorded which). The receptor comes from a male donor with ankylosing spondylitis. The CDR3 here is CASTGITGSTDTQYF. The CDR3 coding sequence is TGTGCCAGCACCGGAATCACCGGGAGCACAGATACGCAGTATTTT.